This entry describes one T cell receptor (beta chain). The data derive from a study of blood T cell repertoires in COVID-19. The J segment lost 5 bases and the V segment lost 6 bases, leaving 7 bases of the junction unmatched. Looked up from germline, CDR1 is MDHEN and CDR2 is SYDVKM. This CDR3 has 14 residues. Generated by immunoSEQ multiplex PCR, the TCRdb table keeps only in-frame clones and is missing some. The repertoire consists of approximately 300,000 clones, with about nine tenths occurring once and the leading ten covering approximately 6.8%. J is TRBJ1-1 and V is TRBV28, with TRBD1 identical over 9 bases. This clonotype originated in a woman younger than 45 with COVID-19, enrolled during active disease. The sequencing sample was made of peripheral blood. This chain's CDR3 is CASRNRGQGTEAFF. CDR3 DNA sequence: TGTGCCAGCAGAAACAGGGGGCAGGGGACTGAAGCTTTCTTT.